These T cell receptor beta chains were read from a single sample in a study of cytomegalovirus exposure and HLA in healthy donors. Profiling relied on immunoSEQ multiplex PCR, and the TCRdb table lists in-frame clones only, not all of them. This sample's table reports 140,000 to 150,000 clones. Material for sequencing was PBMCs. These receptors were taken from a male donor in good health and CMV-seronegative. CDR3s include the opening cysteine and the closing phenylalanine or tryptophan. The order of the fields is J gene, D gene, V gene, CDR3 DNA, CDR3 protein. A D gene is named only where the DNA matches it firmly.

TRBJ2-4,-,TRBV14,TGTGCCAGCAGCCAAGATAGGGGTCCAGGGACATTCTCCAAAAACATTCAGTACTTC,CASSQDRGPGTFSKNIQYF
TRBJ2-7,-,TRBV7-2,TGTGCCAGCAGCTTAAGAGGGTACGAGCAGTACTTC,CASSLRGYEQYF
TRBJ2-7,TRBD2,TRBV9,TGTGCCAGCAGCGTAGTTGACTCCGGGGGGGAGCAGTACTTC,CASSVVDSGGEQYF
TRBJ2-7,TRBD1,TRBV6-1,TGTGCCAGCTGTCACGGGGACAGGGGGCAATACGAGCAGTACTTC,CASCHGDRGQYEQYF
TRBJ1-3,-,TRBV27,TGTGCCAGCAGTTTATGGAGCGGATCGGGAAACACCATATATTTT,CASSLWSGSGNTIYF
TRBJ1-1,TRBD1,TRBV18,TGTGCCAGCTCGTTGGGACAGGCAATGAACACTGAAGCTTTCTTT,CASSLGQAMNTEAFF
TRBJ1-2,TRBD1,TRBV4-3,TGCGCCAGCAGCAAGGGGACAGGGAATGCCTATGGCTACACCTTC,CASSKGTGNAYGYTF
TRBJ1-5,-,TRBV28,TGTGCCAGCAGTACTCGGGGAGGGGTTGGCCATCAGCCCCAGCATTTT,CASSTRGGVGHQPQHF
TRBJ1-3,-,TRBV18,TGTGCCAGCTCACCACCGGGCAAAGGGGAAGGAAACACCATATATTTT,CASSPPGKGEGNTIYF
TRBJ1-1,-,TRBV5-1,TGCGCCAGCAGCAGTTTGGAGAGATGGAACACTGAAGCTTTCTTT,CASSSLERWNTEAFF
TRBJ2-7,-,TRBV28,TGTGCCAGCAGTTTAGGTGACAGTCTAAACGAGCAGTACTTC,CASSLGDSLNEQYF
TRBJ1-1,-,TRBV28,TGTGCCAGCAGCCTCCCCGTCGGGAAAGAGGAAGCTTTCTTT,CASSLPVGKEEAFF
TRBJ1-2,-,TRBV19,TGTGCCAGTAGTATACAGGGCCCCTATGGCTACACCTTC,CASSIQGPYGYTF
TRBJ1-1,TRBD1,TRBV10-2,TGCGCCAGCAGTGAACAGGGGTCCCCGCGAAATGAAGCTTTCTTT,CASSEQGSPRNEAFF
TRBJ2-3,-,TRBV18,TGTGCCAGCTCACCAGAAGAGGCCAGAAAGTATTTT,CASSPEEARKYF
TRBJ2-1,-,TRBV27,TGTGCCAGCAGTTTCGGACAGTTACCTAACAATGAGCAGTTCTTC,CASSFGQLPNNEQFF
TRBJ1-1,-,TRBV6-5,TGTGCCAGCAGTTACTCTCAGGGCACTGAAGCTTTCTTT,CASSYSQGTEAFF
TRBJ2-1,TRBD1,TRBV18,TGTGCCAGCTCCCAGGACAGGGCATTTTACAATGAGCAGTTCTTC,CASSQDRAFYNEQFF
TRBJ2-1,-,TRBV4-2,TGTGCCAGCAGCCAAGATTTTGGGGGCCCCCCCTACAATGAGCAGTTCTTC,CASSQDFGGPPYNEQFF
TRBJ2-1,TRBD2,TRBV7-6,TGTGCCAGCAGCTTATCTAGCGGGGGTAATGAGCAGTTCTTC,CASSLSSGGNEQFF
TRBJ1-1,-,TRBV4-3,TGCGCCAGCAGCCGGATGGATCGGAGTGAAGCTTTCTTT,CASSRMDRSEAFF
TRBJ1-3,-,TRBV19,TGTGCCAGTAGTGAAGGAGGTGGAAACACCATATATTTT,CASSEGGGNTIYF
TRBJ1-5,TRBD1,TRBV18,TGTGCCAGCTCACTCCAGGGGGCTAGCGTGAATCAGCCCCAGCATTTT,CASSLQGASVNQPQHF
TRBJ2-7,TRBD1,TRBV18,TGTGCCAGCTCACCACCCTGGACAGGGACCTACGAGCAGTACTTC,CASSPPWTGTYEQYF
TRBJ2-7,-,TRBV7-2,TGTGCCAGCAGCTCGGGACTGGGTACCTACGAGCAGTACTTC,CASSSGLGTYEQYF
TRBJ1-4,TRBD1,TRBV30,TGTGCCTGGAGTGCGGGACAGGGGGCTACAGAAAAACTGTTTTTT,CAWSAGQGATEKLFF
TRBJ1-3,-,TRBV5-1,TGCGCCAGCAGCTTTGAGGGGGGGTCTGGAAACACCATATATTTT,CASSFEGGSGNTIYF
TRBJ1-1,-,TRBV7-2,TGTGCCAGCAGCTTGGCCATTAACACTGAAGCTTTCTTT,CASSLAINTEAFF
TRBJ2-1,-,TRBV20-1,TGCAGTGCCCCGGGGAAAGAGCAGTTCTTC,CSAPGKEQFF
TRBJ1-2,-,TRBV30,TGTGCCTGGAGGAGACGGGAGGTGCGCGGCTACACCTTC,CAWRRREVRGYTF
TRBJ2-7,TRBD1,TRBV4-2,TGTGCCAGCAGCCCCGGACAGGGACCCACCTACGAGCAGTACTTC,CASSPGQGPTYEQYF
TRBJ2-3,-,TRBV5-1,TGCGCCAGCAGCTTTCTAGATACGCAGTATTTT,CASSFLDTQYF
TRBJ2-7,TRBD1,TRBV6-1,TGTGCCAGCAGTGATATTATGGACAGGGGGGTCCTTGACGAGCAGTACTTC,CASSDIMDRGVLDEQYF
TRBJ2-7,-,TRBV4-2,TGTGCCAGCAGCCCTGGGCCCAGCAAAACCTACGAGCAGTACTTC,CASSPGPSKTYEQYF
TRBJ2-5,TRBD2,TRBV5-6,TGTGCCAGCAGCCAGGAACGGGGGGGAAACCAAGAGACCCAGTACTTC,CASSQERGGNQETQYF
TRBJ2-3,TRBD2,TRBV4-3,TGCGCCAGCAGCCAAGAACTGGGGGGGGGTACGCAGTATTTT,CASSQELGGGTQYF
TRBJ2-1,-,TRBV27,TGTGCCAGCAGTTTAATCGGTGATGAGCAGTTCTTC,CASSLIGDEQFF
TRBJ2-2,TRBD1,TRBV28,TGTGCCAGCAGTGGGGACAGGGCCTATCGGGGGTCCGGGGAGCTGTTTTTT,CASSGDRAYRGSGELFF
TRBJ1-1,TRBD1,TRBV18,TGTGCCAGCTCGGCGGGACAGGGTGGGACTGAAGCTTTCTTT,CASSAGQGGTEAFF
TRBJ1-1,-,TRBV27,TGTGCCAGCAGTTTCGGTACGAACACTGAAGCTTTCTTT,CASSFGTNTEAFF
TRBJ1-2,-,TRBV5-1,TGCGCCAGCAGCTTGGATGGACTCGGAGGCTACACCTTC,CASSLDGLGGYTF
TRBJ2-7,TRBD1,TRBV19,TGTGCCAGTAGGAGAAACGGACAGGGGGTGTCCGAGCAGTACTTC,CASRRNGQGVSEQYF
TRBJ2-7,-,TRBV7-2,TGTGCCAGCAGACCACAGGGAACCCACTACGAGCAGTACTTC,CASRPQGTHYEQYF
TRBJ1-1,-,TRBV5-6,TGTGCCAGCAGCTTCCCGCCCGGGCCCCCGGGGACTGAAGCTTTCTTT,CASSFPPGPPGTEAFF
TRBJ2-1,TRBD2,TRBV7-8,TGTGCCAGCAGCTTAGTGGCGGGAGGGCCGTGGGAGCAGTTCTTC,CASSLVAGGPWEQFF
TRBJ1-6,TRBD1,TRBV5-1,TGCGCCAGCAGCTTGGAAGGGGACAGCTATAATTCACCCCTCCACTTT,CASSLEGDSYNSPLHF
TRBJ1-1,TRBD1,TRBV7-9,TGTGCCAGCAGCTTAGAGGGGGCAGGGGAACGGGGCACTGAAGCTTTCTTT,CASSLEGAGERGTEAFF
TRBJ1-2,TRBD1,TRBV30,TGTGCCTGGAGTGAGGAAGGACAGGGGGATAGAAACTATGGCTACACCTTC,CAWSEEGQGDRNYGYTF
TRBJ2-6,TRBD1,TRBV7-9,TGTGCCAGCAGCCCTTCCGACAGGGCCGGGGCCAACGTCCTGACTTTC,CASSPSDRAGANVLTF
TRBJ1-2,-,TRBV6-5,TGTGCCAGCAGTTACTCTGGCGGGGTGTCTTACGGCTACACCTTC,CASSYSGGVSYGYTF
TRBJ2-1,-,TRBV30,TGTGCCTGGAGTGGGGTAGCGTCCTACAATGAGCAGTTCTTC,CAWSGVASYNEQFF
TRBJ2-3,-,TRBV6-4,TGTGCCAGCAGTGAAGCACCGTCTAGCACAGATACGCAGTATTTT,CASSEAPSSTDTQYF
TRBJ1-2,TRBD1,TRBV19,TGTGCCAGTAGTTTCCAGGGGGCGCGCTATGGCTACACCTTC,CASSFQGARYGYTF
TRBJ2-2,-,TRBV30,TGTGCCTGGAGTGCGGGGTTCGGGGAGCTGTTTTTT,CAWSAGFGELFF
TRBJ1-3,TRBD1,TRBV9,TGTGCCAGCAGCGTAGGATCGGGACCGGGACAGGGGAGGCTGGCTTCTGGAAACACCATATATTTT,CASSVGSGPGQGRLASGNTIYF